This is a list of T cell receptor beta chains from one sample in a study of T cell repertoires in cytomegalovirus infection. TCRdb re-analysed the reads in MiXCR, keeping a single row per CDR3 protein. Among 900,000 to 950,000 distinct CDR3 sequences listed, around 32% were seen once. These receptors lack a known antigen. Here the sequenced sample was cultured CD8+ T cells from PBMCs, taken from culture after CMV antigen stimulation. The receptors derive from a human donor in good health (CMV status not recorded). Some clones in this sample may be carry-over from other donors' samples. Each CDR3 is given with its conserved first and last residue. D genes are given only for firm matches. Size is omitted from some rows. Given values are once, few, many or a class for expanded clones.

>TRBJ1-2|many|TRBV7-9|TRBD1
TGTGCCACCACCGACAGGGGGTCGGACACCTTC
CATTDRGSDTF
>TRBJ1-1|.|TRBV7-3|TRBD1
TGTGCCAGCAGCCCGGGACAGGGGCGACACACTGAAGCTTTCTTT
CASSPGQGRHTEAFF
>TRBJ1-1|.|TRBV7-9|.
TGTGCCAGCAGCCTCAGGGCGCACACTGAAGCTTTCTTT
CASSLRAHTEAFF
>TRBJ2-7|few|TRBV12-3/TRBV12-4|TRBD2
TGTGCCAGCAGCCCCCGGGAGGGAGGCTACGAGCAGTACTTC
CASSPREGGYEQYF
>TRBJ1-5|many|TRBV7-6|.
TGTGCCAGCAGCTTAAGCTCTCAGCCCCAGCATTTT
CASSLSSQPQHF
>TRBJ1-3|.|TRBV4-1|TRBD1
TGCGCCAGCAGCCAATCGACAGGGGTCGGAAACACCATATATTTT
CASSQSTGVGNTIYF
>TRBJ1-2|.|TRBV6-4|TRBD1
TGTGCCAGCAGTGGACAGGGAGGAGGCTTAACTGGCTACACCTTC
CASSGQGGGLTGYTF
>TRBJ1-1|many|TRBV27|.
TGTGCCAGCAGCTGGGGGGCTGAAGCTTTCTTT
CASSWGAEAFF
>TRBJ1-1|few|TRBV7-9|.
TGTGCCAGCAGCCTGTCCCACAACCCAGAAGCTTTCTTT
CASSLSHNPEAFF
>TRBJ1-6|.|TRBV24-1|TRBD1
TGTGCCACCAGTGATTTACGGACAGGGGATGATTCACCCCTCCACTTT
CATSDLRTGDDSPLHF
>TRBJ1-2|.|TRBV7-3|.
TGTGCCAGCAGCTCACAGGGATCAGACTATGGCTACACCTTC
CASSSQGSDYGYTF
>TRBJ2-5|few|TRBV7-2|.
TGTGCCAGCAGCTTAGCAGGGCCCTGGCAGGAGACCCAGTACTTC
CASSLAGPWQETQYF
>TRBJ2-3|many|TRBV7-8|TRBD1
TGTGCCAGCAGCTTCCGGACAGGGGGTGTAGATACGCAGTATTTT
CASSFRTGGVDTQYF
>TRBJ2-3|many|TRBV7-8|.
TGTGCCAGCAGCTTAGCGCTCGGAGCAGATACGCAGTATTTT
CASSLALGADTQYF
>TRBJ2-4|.|TRBV19|TRBD1
TGTGCCAGTAGTACCGGGAAATGGTCCGGGACAGCCGCAAACATTCAGTACTTC
CASSTGKWSGTAANIQYF
>TRBJ2-1|.|TRBV27|.
TGTGCCAGCAGCTCTACTAGCTTGGGACCCTACAATGAGCAGTTCTTC
CASSSTSLGPYNEQFF
>TRBJ1-2|many|TRBV7-8|.
TGTGCCAACCATCCCGTTGCGTTGGTAAACTATGGCTACACCTTC
CANHPVALVNYGYTF
>TRBJ1-2|.|TRBV27|.
TGTGCCAGCAGTTTAAAGGTAGTTGGTGGCTACACCTTC
CASSLKVVGGYTF
>TRBJ1-2|few|TRBV9|.
TGTGCCAGCAGCGTAGATCCAGGAAGCTTAGCTAACTATGGCTACACCTTC
CASSVDPGSLANYGYTF
>TRBJ1-2|.|TRBV15|.
TGTGCCACCAGCGAAATTGACTATGGCTACACCTTC
CATSEIDYGYTF
>TRBJ1-6|few|TRBV6-1|.
TGTGCCAGCCTTGAGGGTAGCAGGCTAGCAGATAATTCACCCCTCCACTTT
CASLEGSRLADNSPLHF
>TRBJ1-2|few|TRBV12-3/TRBV12-4|.
TGTGCCAGCAGCTACGGCAGGGTGGGCGCCGTCTATGGCTACACCTTC
CASSYGRVGAVYGYTF
>TRBJ2-2|.|TRBV7-9|TRBD2
TGTGCCAGCAGCCCGAGACTAGCGGGGGGGGTCCGACCGACCGGGGAGCTGTTTTTT
CASSPRLAGGVRPTGELFF
>TRBJ1-1|.|TRBV5-1|.
TGCGCCAGCAGCTTGAGCCCCTCTGAAGCTTTCTTT
CASSLSPSEAFF
>TRBJ2-3|.|TRBV13|.
TGTGCCAGCAGCTTAAGTTTGGGGGCCTCTAGCACAGATACGCAGTATTTT
CASSLSLGASSTDTQYF
>TRBJ1-1|few|TRBV27|.
TGTGCCAGCAGTTGGGGTGAGGGGAATGAAGCTTTCTTT
CASSWGEGNEAFF
>TRBJ2-6|.|TRBV7-9|TRBD1
TGTGCCAGCAGCTTAGCGGAGACAGGGAGTGTTTCTGGGGCCAACGTCCTGACTTTC
CASSLAETGSVSGANVLTF
>TRBJ2-5|.|TRBV24-1|.
TGTGCCACCAGTGGAGCGGGCGTCCAAGAGACCCAGTACTTC
CATSGAGVQETQYF
>TRBJ1-1|.|TRBV6-1|.
TGTGCCAGCAGGACGATCTCGAACACTGAAGCTTTCTTT
CASRTISNTEAFF
>TRBJ2-1|few|TRBV6-2/TRBV6-3|.
TGTGCCAGCAGTTACTCAAAGACAGGCGTACCCTACAATGAGCAGTTCTTC
CASSYSKTGVPYNEQFF
>TRBJ2-1|.|TRBV7-3|.
TGTGCCAGCAGCTTGGATGCGGGGCACTACAATGAGCAGTTCTTC
CASSLDAGHYNEQFF
>TRBJ2-2|.|TRBV13|.
TGTGCCAGCAGCGGGGTATACCAGGGGGAGCTGTTTTTT
CASSGVYQGELFF
>TRBJ1-3|few|TRBV12-3/TRBV12-4|.
TGTGCCACCCGGGGTCCGGGGAAGTCATCCCGGACTGGAAACACCATATATTTT
CATRGPGKSSRTGNTIYF
>TRBJ1-5|.|TRBV6-1|TRBD1
TGTGCCAGCAGTCGACAGGGGGCAAGCCAGCCCCAGCATTTT
CASSRQGASQPQHF
>TRBJ2-3|.|TRBV2|.
TGTGCCAGCAGTGGACTATGGGATACGCAGTATTTT
CASSGLWDTQYF
>TRBJ1-4|.|TRBV7-9|TRBD1
TGTGCCAGCAGCCCCGGACAGGTTGAAAAACTGTTTTTT
CASSPGQVEKLFF
>TRBJ1-6|few|TRBV27|.
TGTGCCAGCAGTTCCGGGGCCCATAATTCACCCCTCCACTTT
CASSSGAHNSPLHF
>TRBJ1-1|once|TRBV4-2|.
TGTGTCAGCAGCCAGGGTAGACAGGCAGCAGCTTTCTTT
CVSSQGRQAAAFF
>TRBJ1-2|.|TRBV29-1|TRBD1
TGCAGCGCAGACAGCCTCGGACAGGCCGGCTACACCTTC
CSADSLGQAGYTF
>TRBJ1-1|.|TRBV6-2/TRBV6-3|.
TGTGCCAGCAGTTACGCCGTCCGGACTGAAGCTTTCTTT
CASSYAVRTEAFF
>TRBJ2-3|many|TRBV6-1|.
TGTGCCAGCAAGGAGGGGCCGGCTAGCACAGATACGCAGTATTTT
CASKEGPASTDTQYF
>TRBJ2-5|few|TRBV5-6|.
TGTGCCAGCAGCTTGGCACTAGCCCAGCGAGAGACCCAGTACTTC
CASSLALAQRETQYF